Each of the 28 T cell receptor beta chains below was sequenced from the same sample in a study of read filtering for tumor transcriptome and immune sequencing. Molecular barcoded adaptors covering alpha/delta and beta/gamma chains were used on roughly 370 ng RNA. TCRdb independently ran MiXCR on the reads; one entry per CDR3 protein. The table records about 48,000 distinct CDR3 sequences, about 19% of them present only once. Material: a population of CD138-negative cells sorted from bone marrow. These receptors were collected from a donor at least 40 years old with multiple myeloma.

The V gene is TRBV11-1, the J gene TRBJ1-2; D perhaps matches TRBD1 (5 bases). Germline V gene sequence: CDR1 SGHAT, CDR2 FQDESV (reference sequence). CDR3 length equals 12 residues. DNA for the CDR3: TGTGCTATTGGGACCGGGTCCTATGGCTACACCTTC. It codes for CAIGTGSYGYTF. The whole variable domain, remainder taken from reference TRBV11-1 and TRBJ1-2, is EAEVAQSPRYKITEKSQAVAFWCDPISGHATLYWYRQILGQGPELLVQFQDESVVDDSQLPKDRFSAERLKGVDSTLKIQPAELGDSAMYLCAIGTGSYGYTFGSGTRLTVV.

The sample holds one count of this clonotype. This may come from a read error, since a much larger clone is one base off. The rearrangement uses TRBV27 and TRBJ2-7, with 7 positions matching TRBD2. After removal of 0 bases from V and 7 bases from J, the junction contained 9 bases not matched to a gene. In germline, CDR1 is MNHEY, CDR2 SMNVEV (reference sequence). The CDR3 runs 15 residues. CDR3 sequence reads: CASSLSPGLVSEQYF. The CDR3 DNA reads as TGTGCCAGCAGTTTATCGCCTGGACTAGTGAGTGAGCAGTACTTC.

This chain uses TRBV27 with TRBJ2-5; tentative D call: TRBD2 (5 bases). The V and J ends lost 4 bases and 2 bases respectively, with 26 bases between them. Germline V gives CDR1 MNHEY, CDR2 SMNVEV (reference sequence). The CDR3 consists of 19 residues. The CDR3 nucleotides read TGTGCCAGCAGTTCCGTCTCCTGGTCTTTAGGAGCGGTACAAGAGACCCAGTACTTC. It codes for CASSSVSWSLGAVQETQYF.

The rearrangement uses TRBV3-1 and TRBJ1-1; 7 nucleotides agree with TRBD1. Per the germline V gene, CDR1 is LGHDT and CDR2 is YNNKEL (reference sequence). The CDR3 is 14 residues long. The V gene end was trimmed by 1 base and the J gene end by 1 base; junction bases not matched to a gene: 0. CDR3 loop: CASSQGTGNTEAFF. The CDR3 region has the DNA TGTGCCAGCAGCCAAGGGACAGGGAACACTGAAGCTTTCTTT. Full variable domain (rest looked up from reference TRBV3-1 and TRBJ1-1): DTAVSQTPKYLVTQMGNDKSIKCEQNLGHDTMYWYKQDSKKFLKIMFSYNNKELIINETVPNRFSPKSPDKAHLNLHINSLELGDSAVYFCASSQGTGNTEAFFGQGTRLTVV.

This clonotype was recorded many times. V is TRBV11-3 and J is TRBJ2-5; D may be TRBD1 (6 bases). This CDR3 spans 15 amino acids. The germline V and J ends were trimmed by 5 bases and 2 bases, with 15 bases remaining between them. Germline V gene lookup returns CDR1 SGHNT and CDR2 YENEEA. In DNA, the CDR3 is TGTGCCAGCAGCCCTGGTACGCAGGGGCAAGAGACCCAGTACTTC. This translates into CASSPGTQGQETQYF.

For this clonotype: One base away lies a much larger clone, so this may be a sequencing read error. The V gene is TRBV3-1, the J gene TRBJ2-7; D gene unclear. CDR3 length: 16 amino acids. Trimming took 0 bases from V and 3 from J, leaving 15 bases between them. CDR1 and CDR2 (germline): LGHDT, YNNKEL (reference sequence). Written as DNA, the CDR3 is TGTGCCAGCAGCCAAGATCTTGGAGTCTCAGTCTACGAGCAGTACTTC. The encoded protein is CASSQDLGVSVYEQYF.

This clonotype showed up many times. The chain is built from TRBV7-9 and TRBJ2-5; TRBD1 matches at 11 bases. In germline, CDR1 is SEHNR, CDR2 FQNEAQ (reference sequence). The CDR3 contains 16 residues. J was trimmed by 5 bases and V by 2 bases; bases with no gene match: 7. The CDR3 DNA reads TGTGCCAGCAGCTTACCGGACAGGGGGCGTCAGGAGACCCAGTACTTC. Amino acids: CASSLPDRGRQETQYF.

The chain recombines TRBV6-5 with TRBJ2-1, with 9 bases lining up with TRBD1. CDR1 and CDR2 from the germline V gene are MNHEY and SVGAGI. CDR3 length equals 16 residues. V trimming: 4 bases; J trimming: 3 bases; junction bases outside the gene matches: 7. CDR3 amino acids: CASSSQTGQGYNEQFF. The CDR3 bases are TGTGCCAGCAGTTCCCAAACGGGACAGGGCTACAATGAGCAGTTCTTC.

This clonotype was detected many times. The rearrangement joins TRBV2 to TRBJ2-6; D perhaps matches TRBD1 (6 bases). Germline V lookup: CDR1 SNHLY, CDR2 FYNNEI. The CDR3 runs 19 residues. V lost 6 bases and J lost 2, with 23 bases in between. CDR3 region: CASRRHHQGLATGANVLTF. CDR3 nucleotides: TGTGCCAGCAGGCGCCATCATCAGGGGCTTGCTACTGGGGCCAACGTCCTGACTTTC.

In its sample, this clonotype was seen many times. The genes are TRBV7-9 and TRBJ2-2; 7 bases fit TRBD1. The CDR3 is made up of 16 amino acids. After removal of 3 bases from V and 0 bases from J, the junction contained 4 bases not matched to a gene. Germline loops: CDR1 SEHNR, CDR2 FQNEAQ (reference sequence). The CDR3 is CASSFRGGTNTGELFF. The DNA for the CDR3 is TGTGCCAGCAGCTTTCGAGGGGGCACGAACACCGGGGAGCTGTTTTTT.

This clonotype showed up many times. The gene calls are TRBV24-1 and TRBJ2-1, with D perhaps assigned TRBD1 or TRBD2 (6 bases each). Germline loops: CDR1 KGHDR, CDR2 SFDVKD. The CDR3 spans 15 residues. The V gene lost 5 bases and the J gene lost 10 bases, with 20 bases spanning the gap. The CDR3 nucleotides read TGTGCCACCAGTGTCGGGGGCTTGGGCTTATCCGAGCAGTTCTTC. It is translated as CATSVGGLGLSEQFF.

The table lists this clonotype with many counts. The chain uses TRBV20-1 and TRBJ2-3; TRBD2 matches at 8 bases. This CDR3 has 14 amino acids. CDR1 DFQATT and CDR2 SNEGSKA come from the germline V gene (reference sequence). Trimming removed 1 base from V and 6 bases from J; junction bases left unmatched: 6. The CDR3 protein is CSARVGRGGDTQYF. The CDR3 DNA is TGCAGTGCTAGAGTGGGTCGGGGGGGCGATACGCAGTATTTT.

This clonotype has a single count. An end of the junction does not agree with germline; a read error may underlie this. The genes are TRBV5-6 and TRBJ1-5, with TRBD1 as a possible D gene (5 bases). This CDR3 contains 14 residues. The germline V gene encodes CDR1 SGHDT and CDR2 YYEEEE. CDR3 sequence: CANSSNTGNQPQHF. In DNA form, the CDR3 reads TGTGCCAACAGCTCAAATACAGGTAATCAGCCCCAGCATTTT.

In the case of this clonotype: Given a much more abundant clone one base away, this may be a read error. The rearrangement links TRBV6-5 to TRBJ2-3, with D possibly being TRBD2 (5 bases). Trimming shortened V by 2 bases and J by 0 bases, and 12 bases separated the two germline ends. Germline CDR1 MNHEY, CDR2 SVGAGI. The CDR3 covers 16 residues. The CDR3 sequence: CASSYLSGASTDTQYF. Written as DNA, the CDR3 is TGTGCCAGCAGTTACCTGAGCGGTGCTAGCACAGATACGCAGTATTTT.

In regard to this clonotype: A read error may explain this, as a much larger clone is one base away. As DNA, the CDR3 is TGTGCCAACAGCCAAGATGGGCAGGGGGGCACTGAAGCTTTCTTT. It encodes CANSQDGQGGTEAFF. The V gene is TRBV4-2, the J gene TRBJ1-1; 7 bases are shared with TRBD1. The CDR3 extends over 15 amino acids. In germline, CDR1 is LGHNA, CDR2 YNFKEQ.

There are many counts of this clonotype. The rearrangement links TRBV20-1 to TRBJ2-7; tentative D call: TRBD2 (5 bases). This CDR3 comprises 15 residues. The V and J ends lost 5 bases and 0 bases respectively, with 17 bases between them. Per germline, CDR1 DFQATT and CDR2 SNEGSKA (reference sequence). CDR3 DNA: TGCAGTGCTTCCCCGATCCGGGAAGCCTCCTACGAGCAGTACTTC. Protein: CSASPIREASYEQYF.

There are many counts of this clonotype. The chain combines TRBV7-3 with TRBJ2-1, with 8 bases matching TRBD1. This CDR3 has 15 amino acids. CDR1 and CDR2 from the germline V gene are SGHTA and FQGTGA. Trimming took 5 bases from V and 1 from J; bases not matched to a gene: 4. The CDR3 loop reads CASSPDRGSYNEQFF. DNA for the CDR3: TGTGCCAGCAGCCCCGACAGGGGATCCTACAATGAGCAGTTCTTC.

This clonotype occurred many times. The J gene is TRBJ1-2, the V gene TRBV27; D not resolved. The V gene's germline CDR1 is MNHEY and CDR2 SMNVEV (reference sequence). This CDR3 region has 15 residues. V lost 5 bases to trimming and J lost 4 bases, with 17 bases between them. CDR3 bases: TGTGCCAGCAGTATCCCAAGGAGACTTTCCTATGGCTACACCTTC. This gives the protein CASSIPRRLSYGYTF.

The rearrangement uses TRBV2 and TRBJ2-7; D gene uncertain. V was trimmed by 2 bases and J by 0 bases, leaving 8 bases between them. Germline-derived CDR1 and CDR2 are SNHLY and FYNNEI. This CDR3 region has 14 residues. In nucleotides, the CDR3 is TGTGCCAGCAGTGAATCTCCGAGCTCCTACGAGCAGTACTTC. Amino acids: CASSESPSSYEQYF. Based on the CDR3 plus reference TRBV2 and TRBJ2-7, the full variable domain is EPEVTQTPSHQVTQMGQEVILRCVPISNHLYFYWYRQILGQKVEFLVSFYNNEISEKSEIFDDQFSVERPDGSNFTLKIRSTKLEDSAMYFCASSESPSSYEQYFGPGTRLTVT.

This clonotype was found many times. The chain combines TRBV12-3 or TRBV12-4 with TRBJ1-1, with D perhaps TRBD1 (6 bases). This CDR3 contains 15 residues. With 2 bases removed from V and 1 base from J, the gap between germline ends came to 11 bases. Here the CDR3 reads CASSLWTEENTEAFF. In DNA, the CDR3 is TGTGCCAGCAGTTTATGGACAGAAGAGAACACTGAAGCTTTCTTT.

This clonotype has a count of ten or more. The chain has TRBV24-1 and TRBJ2-6; 9 nucleotides line up with TRBD2. The germline V gene encodes CDR1 KGHDR and CDR2 SFDVKD. The CDR3 has 18 residues. V shed 4 bases, J shed 1 base, and the junction held 7 bases outside the gene matches. CDR3 protein: CATSDAGGGKSGANVLTF. In DNA form, the CDR3 reads TGTGCCACCAGTGACGCGGGGGGGGGCAAGTCTGGGGCCAACGTCCTGACTTTC.

This clonotype was seen ten or more times. The CDR3 region has the DNA TGTGCCAGCAGTGGACGGGGGACCCAGTACTTC. This codes for CASSGRGTQYF. The chain employs TRBV2 and TRBJ2-5; D is possibly TRBD2 (5 bases). This CDR3 contains 11 residues. V was trimmed by 4 bases and J by 7 bases, leaving 7 bases between them. CDR1 and CDR2 from the germline V gene are SNHLY and FYNNEI.

Many counts were recorded for this clonotype. The gene calls are TRBV30 and TRBJ2-1; D is possibly TRBD2 (6 bases). The CDR3 has 14 residues. The ends were cut back, 7 bases at V and 7 bases at J, with 20 bases in the middle. Germline lookup yields CDR1 GTSNPN and CDR2 SVGIG (reference sequence). The CDR3 DNA follows: TGTGCCTACGAACACAGGACTACCCTGAATGAGCAGTTCTTC. It codes for CAYEHRTTLNEQFF.

Comment on this clonotype: A read error may account for a junction end that differs from germline. The genes are TRBV24-1 and TRBJ2-1; perhaps TRBD2 as D (5 bases). The CDR3 runs to 12 residues. Germline loops: CDR1 KGHDR, CDR2 SFDVKD. DNA of the CDR3: TGTTCCACGAGTGCGGGTTACAATGAGCAGTTCTTC. Amino acids: CSTSAGYNEQFF.

V is TRBV7-8 and J is TRBJ1-1; D perhaps matches TRBD1 (5 bases). The CDR3 contains 14 residues. Germline V gene lookup returns CDR1 SGHVS and CDR2 FQNEAQ. Trimming left V 1 base short and J 4 bases short, with 10 bases between. The CDR3: CASSLEWGGTEAFF. CDR3 coding DNA: TGTGCCAGCAGCTTAGAATGGGGGGGCACTGAAGCTTTCTTT.

In this sample, this clonotype turned up many times. V usage is TRBV2 and J usage is TRBJ1-1; TRBD1 agrees at 8 bases. Trimming took 5 bases from V and 4 from J; bases not matched to a gene: 3. The CDR3 is 13 residues long. Germline CDR1 SNHLY, CDR2 FYNNEI. The CDR3 DNA reads as TGTGCCAGCAGTCGACAGGGGCTCACTGAAGCTTTCTTT. Its protein is CASSRQGLTEAFF.

This clonotype was recorded at least ten times. The chain has TRBV12-3 or TRBV12-4 and TRBJ2-1; tentative D call: TRBD2 (6 bases). The CDR3 length is 14 residues. Trimming removed 8 bases from V and 6 bases from J, with 17 bases in between. The CDR3: CASGSGLPRNEQFF. Written as DNA, the CDR3 is TGTGCCAGCGGGTCGGGACTCCCTCGCAATGAGCAGTTCTTC.

There are a few counts of this clonotype. The V and J genes are TRBV18 and TRBJ2-5; 7 nucleotides line up with TRBD2. Germline trimming cut 2 bases from V and 4 bases from J; bases unmatched to any gene: 1. CDR3 length equals 13 residues. Germline loops: CDR1 KGHSH, CDR2 LQKENI. The CDR3 DNA is TGTGCCAGCTCACCAGTAGCGGGAGAGACCCAGTACTTC. Protein sequence: CASSPVAGETQYF.